The next 31 T cell receptor beta chains were all read from a single sample in a study of T cell changes during pregnancy in multiple sclerosis (dated by TCRdb to between 2018 and 2020). Libraries were built with the immunoSEQ multiplex PCR assay. Here the immuneACCESS table is served through TCRdb, limited to in-frame sequences with V and J called. Missing clones are a known gap in these copies; in checked studies unresolved V genes cover under half, and the rest lacks a known reason. The table for this sample lists tens of thousands of clones; 88% of them were counted only once. Around 5% of the sample is in the top ten clones. The sequencing used peripheral blood, collected in the first trimester of pregnancy. The receptors here all came from a female donor in good health, enrolled as a control in a pregnancy study.

In its sample, this clone was seen once. V usage is TRBV29-1 and J usage is TRBJ1-3, with D perhaps TRBD1 (6 bases). The V gene's germline CDR1 is SQVTM and CDR2 ANQGSEA. The CDR3 contains 15 residues. Trimming cost V 2 bases and J 1 base, with 12 bases left between them. The chain's CDR3 is CSVEPRGTSGNTIYF. The CDR3 DNA sequence: TGCAGCGTTGAACCCAGGGGCACTTCTGGAAACACCATATATTTT.

The chain recombines TRBV6-1 with TRBJ1-5; no firm D call. Deletions cut 4 bases from V and 5 bases from J, with 12 bases between. This CDR3 spans 14 amino acids. Germline V gene lookup returns CDR1 MNHNS and CDR2 SASEGT. CDR3 residues: CASSATFQDQPQHF. The CDR3 DNA reads as TGTGCCAGCAGTGCGACCTTTCAGGATCAGCCCCAGCATTTT.

This chain connects TRBV29-1 to TRBJ1-2, with D tentatively TRBD1 (6 bases). Deletions cut 6 bases from V and 4 bases from J, with 12 bases between. Germline values: CDR1 SQVTM, CDR2 ANQGSEA. CDR3 size: 12 residues. The CDR3 protein is CSVELDSYGYTF. DNA for the CDR3: TGCAGCGTCGAACTGGACAGCTATGGCTACACCTTC.

The chain has TRBV5-8 and TRBJ2-3, with D possibly TRBD2 on 5 matching bases. The germline CDR1 and CDR2 sequences are SGHTS and YDEGEE. CDR3 length equals 12 residues. Trimming removed 5 bases from V and 8 bases from J, with 12 bases in between. The CDR3, as DNA: TGTGCCAGCAGTTCCAATCGGGGTACGCAGTATTTT. This codes for CASSSNRGTQYF.

A single count supports this clone. The V gene is TRBV4-3, the J gene TRBJ2-3; D remains unclear. Per germline, CDR1 LGHNA and CDR2 YSLEER. V shed 6 bases and J shed 5 bases, with 12 bases lying between them. The CDR3 is 13 amino acids. Written as DNA, the CDR3 is TGCGCCAGCAGACCGCCCTCCGGAGATACGCAGTATTTT. Translated: CASRPPSGDTQYF.

The DNA of the CDR3 is TGTGCCAGCAGCCAAGCGATCGGACAGACCAACTATGGCTACACCTTC. Translation gives CASSQAIGQTNYGYTF. The chain recombines TRBV4-2 with TRBJ1-2, with D maybe TRBD1 (6 bases). The germline V and J ends were trimmed by 1 base and 2 bases, with 14 bases remaining between them. This CDR3 comprises 16 residues. CDR1 LGHNA and CDR2 YNFKEQ come from the germline V gene.

The CDR3 is CASSILGVSGANVLTF. The CDR3 DNA is TGTGCCAGTAGTATTTTAGGGGTGTCTGGGGCCAACGTCCTGACTTTC. The chain combines TRBV19 with TRBJ2-6; weak D call: TRBD1 (5 bases). Trimming pared 3 bases from V and 1 base from J, leaving 10 bases between. Germline V gene lookup returns CDR1 LNHDA and CDR2 SQIVND (reference sequence). The length of the CDR3 is 16 residues.

The chain joins TRBV11-2 to TRBJ2-7, with D tentatively TRBD2 (6 bases). The germline V gene encodes CDR1 SGHAT and CDR2 FQNNGV. This CDR3 is built from 15 residues. Trimming took 5 bases from V and 2 from J, leaving 16 bases between them. This CDR3 reads CASSGAGLEAYEQYF. In DNA, the CDR3 is TGTGCCAGCAGCGGGGCGGGGCTGGAGGCCTACGAGCAGTACTTC.

The chain links TRBV15 to TRBJ2-2; 13 positions agree with TRBD2. The CDR3 covers 18 residues. Germline CDR1 and CDR2: LNHNV and YYDKDF (reference sequence). Trimming removed 0 bases from V and 7 bases from J; junction bases left unmatched: 8. CDR3 in amino acids: CATSREGPGTSGIGELFF. In nucleotides, the CDR3 is TGTGCCACCAGCAGAGAAGGTCCCGGGACTAGCGGGATCGGGGAGCTGTTTTTT.

This clone showed up just a few times. This sequence joins TRBV7-3 and TRBJ2-5; possible D gene TRBD1, 6 bases. V was trimmed by 5 bases and J by 4 bases, leaving 14 bases between them. CDR1 SGHTA and CDR2 FQGTGA come from the germline V gene. The CDR3 sequence is 14 residues long. In DNA, the CDR3 is TGTGCCAGCAGCCCCACAGGGCCCGCAGAGACCCAGTACTTC. Translation gives CASSPTGPAETQYF.

The chain employs TRBV15 and TRBJ1-2, with TRBD1 matching over 8 bases. Trimming at V came to 4 bases and at J to 8 bases, leaving 6 bases not matched to a gene. In germline, CDR1 is LNHNV, CDR2 YYDKDF (reference sequence). This CDR3 is built from 13 residues. For the CDR3, the DNA is TGTGCCACCAGCACTAGGTCAGGGGGCGGCTACACCTTC. Translated, it gives CATSTRSGGGYTF.

V and J are TRBV19 and TRBJ1-5; D unresolved. The CDR3 loop spans 15 amino acids. The germline V gene has CDR1 LNHDA and CDR2 SQIVND (reference sequence). The CDR3 DNA sequence: TGTGCAAGCAAACCAAGTGTTTATAGCAATCAGCCCCAGCATTTT. The encoded protein is CASKPSVYSNQPQHF.

The chain carries TRBV5-1 and TRBJ2-7, with 9 bases fitting TRBD2. Germline CDR1 SGHRS, CDR2 YFSETQ. The CDR3 loop spans 15 amino acids. The junction had 9 bases not matched to a gene; V was cut back by 3 bases and J by 5 bases. The CDR3 nucleotides read TGCGCCAGCAGCTCCCTAGCGGGGTCTGGGAACGAGCAGTACTTC. Amino acid sequence: CASSSLAGSGNEQYF.

The chain uses TRBV19 and TRBJ1-5; D is possibly TRBD1 (5 bases). Between the trimmed V and J ends, which lost 3 bases and 7 bases, there was a span of 19 bases. Looked up from germline, CDR1 is LNHDA and CDR2 is SQIVND (reference sequence). CDR3 length: 16 amino acids. CDR3: CASSISFGRVDQPQHF. The DNA of the CDR3 is TGTGCCAGTAGTATTAGCTTTGGCAGGGTCGACCAGCCCCAGCATTTT.

V gene TRBV29-1 combines with J gene TRBJ1-2, with a possible D match to TRBD1 (5 bases). This CDR3 has 12 residues. The germline V gene encodes CDR1 SQVTM and CDR2 ANQGSEA. V shed 4 bases and J shed 2 bases, with 8 bases lying between them. CDR3 sequence: CSVVAGNYGYTF. The CDR3 DNA reads TGCAGCGTTGTCGCAGGGAACTATGGCTACACCTTC.

The chain couples TRBV19 to TRBJ1-3; D gene unclear. Germline V gene data show CDR1 as LNHDA and CDR2 as SQIVND (reference sequence). Trimming shortened V by 5 bases and J by 2 bases, and 10 bases separated the two germline ends. This CDR3 has 14 amino acids. CDR3 bases: TGTGCCAGTAGTGTGGCGGTTGCTGGAAACACCATATATTTT. Translated: CASSVAVAGNTIYF.

V usage is TRBV5-6 and J usage is TRBJ2-7, with 10 bases that match TRBD1. J was trimmed by 2 bases and V by 1 base; bases with no gene match: 9. The CDR3 length is 17 residues. The germline CDR1 and CDR2 sequences are SGHDT and YYEEEE. The CDR3 spells CASSLLAGQGRTYEQYF. CDR3 DNA sequence: TGTGCCAGCAGCTTGCTTGCGGGACAGGGGAGGACCTACGAGCAGTACTTC.

This rearrangement joins TRBV4-2 to TRBJ2-3; TRBD2 matches at 9 bases. Trimming cost V 0 bases and J 2 bases; bases outside gene matches: 12. CDR1 LGHNA and CDR2 YNFKEQ come from the germline V gene. This CDR3 spans 19 amino acids. The CDR3 region has the DNA TGTGCCAGCAGCCAAGATTGGAAGGCGGGAGGGTTGGCCACAGATACGCAGTATTTT. It yields the protein CASSQDWKAGGLATDTQYF.

The chain recombines TRBV2 with TRBJ2-7, with 9 bases identical to TRBD1. The CDR3 totals 17 residues. The V and J ends lost 6 bases and 2 bases, in that order; junction bases with no gene match: 14. CDR1 is SNHLY and CDR2 is FYNNEI in the germline V gene. The CDR3 sequence: CASRHPGQGLSTYEQYF. CDR3 nucleotide sequence: TGTGCCAGCAGACACCCGGGACAGGGACTTTCAACCTACGAGCAGTACTTC.

V gene TRBV4-2 combines with J gene TRBJ2-7, with 10 bases aligning to TRBD2. Germline V CDR1 and CDR2: LGHNA, YNFKEQ. This CDR3 has 18 residues. The junction had 18 bases not matched to a gene; V was cut back by 4 bases and J by 6 bases. The CDR3 DNA is TGTGCCAGCAGCCTCATAAGGAGCGGGAGGGCCCTTTTCCGCGAGCAGTACTTC. Amino acids: CASSLIRSGRALFREQYF.

About this clone itself: Relative to the germline gene, one junction end is altered; a read error may explain this. The chain carries TRBV5-6 and TRBJ2-5; weak D call: TRBD1 (5 bases). This CDR3 contains 17 residues. Per the germline V gene, CDR1 is SGHDT and CDR2 is YYEEEE. CDR3 in DNA: TGTGCCAGCAGCTTATTCTCTGGTCCCCTGGGGCAAGGGACCCAGTACTTC. Translated: CASSLFSGPLGQGTQYF.

Written as DNA, the CDR3 is TGCAGCGTGGAAACTGGGACGGGGGCCTACGAGCAGTACTTC. This codes for CSVETGTGAYEQYF. The rearrangement uses TRBV29-1 and TRBJ2-7; D perhaps matches TRBD2 (6 bases). The length of the CDR3 is 14 residues. Germline lookup yields CDR1 SQVTM and CDR2 ANQGSEA. V was pared by 6 bases and J by 2 bases, with 17 bases between.

The chain links TRBV11-2 to TRBJ2-7; 10 bases agree with TRBD2. The CDR3 spans 17 residues. V trimming: 0 bases; J trimming: 1 base; junction bases outside the gene matches: 6. Per germline, CDR1 SGHAT and CDR2 FQNNGV. As DNA, the CDR3 is TGTGCCAGCAGCTTAGATCTAGCGGGGGCCTTTTCCTACGAGCAGTACTTC. Translated, it gives CASSLDLAGAFSYEQYF.

The chain uses TRBV6-1 and TRBJ2-3; TRBD2 might be the D (6 bases). Germline V CDR1 and CDR2: MNHNS, SASEGT. The CDR3 has 15 amino acids. The V end lost 1 base, the J end lost 2 bases, and 10 bases lay between the germline ends. CDR3 protein: CASSEGAGSTDTQYF. CDR3 sequence (DNA): TGTGCCAGCAGTGAAGGAGCGGGCTCCACAGATACGCAGTATTTT.

The chain joins TRBV7-8 to TRBJ2-3; D is possibly TRBD2 (5 bases). Germline values: CDR1 SGHVS, CDR2 FQNEAQ. The V end lost 6 bases, the J end lost 0 bases, and 16 bases lay between the germline ends. This CDR3 has 16 residues. CDR3: CASRREGWESTDTQYF. The CDR3 bases are TGTGCCAGCAGACGAGAAGGGTGGGAGAGCACAGATACGCAGTATTTT.

The chain has TRBV15 and TRBJ2-3; D might be TRBD2 (7 bases). V was pared by 9 bases and J by 2 bases, with 12 bases between. Germline V gene sequence: CDR1 LNHNV, CDR2 YYDKDF (reference sequence). CDR3 length: 13 residues. CDR3 sequence reads: CATGGPFTDTQYF. The CDR3 DNA is TGTGCCACGGGGGGGCCCTTCACAGATACGCAGTATTTT.

The CDR3 bases are TGTGCCAGCAGCTTAAACAGGATACCGACTAGCGGCTCCTACGAGCAGTACTTC. It translates to CASSLNRIPTSGSYEQYF. J is TRBJ2-7 and V is TRBV11-2; 9 bases map to TRBD2. Per the germline V gene, CDR1 is SGHAT and CDR2 is FQNNGV. The CDR3 is 18 amino acids. J lost 0 bases, V lost 2 bases, and 11 bases had no gene match.

The chain carries TRBV18 and TRBJ2-7; no firm D call. Looked up from germline, CDR1 is KGHSH and CDR2 is LQKENI. Trimming took off 3 bases at V and 0 bases at J, with 9 bases between the two ends. The CDR3 runs to 14 residues. CDR3 amino acids: CASSPPRLSYEQYF. CDR3 bases: TGTGCCAGCTCACCCCCCAGGCTCTCCTACGAGCAGTACTTC.

The V call is TRBV6-1, the J call TRBJ2-1; 8 bases map to TRBD1. The CDR3 is 14 amino acids. V gave up 0 bases and J gave up 9 bases; unmatched junction bases: 4. Germline CDR1 MNHNS, CDR2 SASEGT. CDR3 sequence (DNA): TGTGCCAGCAGTGAAGCGCGTGGACAGGGTGAGCAGTTCTTC. Its translation: CASSEARGQGEQFF.

The chain couples TRBV5-6 to TRBJ1-1; D gene ambiguous. There are 15 residues in the CDR3. Germline CDR1 is SGHDT and CDR2 is YYEEEE. V was shortened by 6 bases and J by 3 bases, with 18 bases between the two germline ends. The CDR3 is CASTLWYLGDTEAFF. DNA for the CDR3: TGTGCCAGCACCCTTTGGTACTTAGGAGACACTGAAGCTTTCTTT. Using reference TRBV5-6 and TRBJ1-1 for the parts outside the CDR3, the full variable domain is DAGVTQSPTHLIKTRGQQVTLRCSPKSGHDTVSWYQQALGQGPQFIFQYYEEEERQRGNFPDRFSGHQFPNYSSELNVNALLLGDSALYLCASTLWYLGDTEAFFGQGTRLTVV.

V is TRBV19 and J is TRBJ2-2; 9 nucleotides align to TRBD1. Germline CDR1 is LNHDA and CDR2 is SQIVND (reference sequence). V shed 3 bases and J 7 bases; nucleotides not matched to a gene: 6. This CDR3 is 15 amino acids long. As DNA, the CDR3 is TGTGCCAGTAGTATTACCGGGACAGGGATCGGGGAGCTGTTTTTT. Protein product: CASSITGTGIGELFF.